This is a list of T cell receptor beta chains from one sample in a study of cytomegalovirus exposure and HLA in healthy donors. Measured with immunoSEQ multiplex PCR; TCRdb has only the in-frame clones, and not every one. The sample holds around 130,000 clones, roughly 84% seen once. The specimen was PBMCs. These receptors were obtained from a girl aged 2-9 years in good health and CMV-seronegative. The CDR3 runs from the conserved cysteine through the conserved F or W. A D gene is named only where the DNA matches it firmly. The size entry is marked missing in some rows and otherwise reads once, few, many or a size class.

DNA,CDR3,J,V,D,size
TGTGCCACCACTAGGACGGGGACAAGCACAGATACGCAGTATTTT,CATTRTGTSTDTQYF,TRBJ2-3,TRBV19,.,once
TGTGCCAGCAGCACTAACCCCCCCCCGTTCTTC,CASSTNPPPFF,TRBJ2-1,TRBV7-2,.,.
TGCGCCAGCAGCTTTAGACAGTACTACGAGCAGTACTTC,CASSFRQYYEQYF,TRBJ2-7,TRBV5-1,.,few
TGTGCCAGCAGCTCGGACAGGCTGGAAAAACTGTTTTTT,CASSSDRLEKLFF,TRBJ1-4,TRBV7-2,TRBD1,once
TGTGCCAGCAGCGTTGGAGGCCACTACAATGAGCAGTTCTTC,CASSVGGHYNEQFF,TRBJ2-1,TRBV9,.,.
TGTGCCAGCAGTTTATCGACAGCCCTCTCCTACGAGCAGTACTTC,CASSLSTALSYEQYF,TRBJ2-7,TRBV28,.,.
TGTGCCATCAGTGAGGACTTATATCAGCCCCAGCATTTT,CAISEDLYQPQHF,TRBJ1-5,TRBV10-3,.,few
TGTGCCAGCAGCTTGATAGGGGGCGAGCAGTACTTC,CASSLIGGEQYF,TRBJ2-7,TRBV5-4,.,few
TGTGCCAGTAGCCGTTCAGGGGCTACTAGCAATCAGCCCCAGCATTTT,CASSRSGATSNQPQHF,TRBJ1-5,TRBV19,.,.
TGTGCCAGCAGTTTCTTAACCGCCGGGACTAAGACTGAGACCCAGTACTTC,CASSFLTAGTKTETQYF,TRBJ2-5,TRBV27,TRBD2,.
TGTGCCAGCTCACCACCGGGACTAGCGGGCCAAGCCTACGAGCAGTACTTC,CASSPPGLAGQAYEQYF,TRBJ2-7,TRBV18,TRBD2,.
TGTGCCAGCAGTGAACTCACCGGACAGGGAAGCACAGATACGCAGTATTTT,CASSELTGQGSTDTQYF,TRBJ2-3,TRBV6-1,TRBD1,once
TGTGCTAGCAGCTCCGGGACAGGGGTACAGGATGAGCAGTTCTTC,CASSSGTGVQDEQFF,TRBJ2-1,TRBV7-7,TRBD1,.
TGTGCCACCCGGGGGGTTGCCCACACAGATACGCAGTATTTT,CATRGVAHTDTQYF,TRBJ2-3,TRBV7-9,TRBD2,.
TGTGCCAGTACGGGACAGGGTTTTGCTGAAGCTTTCTTT,CASTGQGFAEAFF,TRBJ1-1,TRBV2,TRBD1,.
TGTGCCAGCAGCCCGGACAGGGGAACCTACGAGCAGTACTTC,CASSPDRGTYEQYF,TRBJ2-7,TRBV7-3,TRBD1,.
TGTGCCAGCAGTTTCGGCCCGTTTCGGGGAGCCGGGGAGCTGTTTTTT,CASSFGPFRGAGELFF,TRBJ2-2,TRBV2,.,.
TGTGCCAGCAGGCGGGACAGGTTGAAAGCTTTCTTT,CASRRDRLKAFF,TRBJ1-1,TRBV6-1,TRBD1,.
TGTGCCACCAGCAGAGATCTCCAGGACACCGACACTGAAGCTTTCTTT,CATSRDLQDTDTEAFF,TRBJ1-1,TRBV15,.,once
TGTGCCAGCAGCTCCCGGACAGGGACGAACACTGAAGCTTTCTTT,CASSSRTGTNTEAFF,TRBJ1-1,TRBV7-9,TRBD1,.
TGCGCCAGCAGCCAAGATCGGGCCGAAGGGGGCACTGAAGCTTTCTTT,CASSQDRAEGGTEAFF,TRBJ1-1,TRBV4-3,.,few
TGTGCCAGCAGTCCCAAACCGGACAGGGGTCTAGCTTTCTTT,CASSPKPDRGLAFF,TRBJ1-1,TRBV27,TRBD1,once
TGTGCCAGCAGCCAGGGAGGGGGGAACTACGAGCAGTACTTC,CASSQGGGNYEQYF,TRBJ2-7,TRBV7-9,.,.
TGTGCCTGGAGTGTACGGGACGGGGAGCTGTTTTTT,CAWSVRDGELFF,TRBJ2-2,TRBV30,.,.
TGTGCCATCAAGGGACAGGCGCTTGACGAGCAGTACTTC,CAIKGQALDEQYF,TRBJ2-7,TRBV10-3,TRBD1,.
TGCAGCGTCTTCGGGACAGAGGAGACCCAGTACTTC,CSVFGTEETQYF,TRBJ2-5,TRBV29-1,TRBD1,.
TGTGCCAGTAGGCAGGGAGGGGCCATAACCTACGAGCAGTACTTC,CASRQGGAITYEQYF,TRBJ2-7,TRBV19,TRBD2,.
TGTGCCAGCAGTGAACCGGGACAGGGGGTTGGCTATGGCTACACCTTC,CASSEPGQGVGYGYTF,TRBJ1-2,TRBV28,TRBD1,.
TGTGCCAGCAGCCAGGGGTTCAATGAGCAGTTCTTC,CASSQGFNEQFF,TRBJ2-1,TRBV7-9,.,.
TGTGCCCAACAGGGGATGGGCACTGAAGCTTTCTTT,CAQQGMGTEAFF,TRBJ1-1,TRBV7-9,TRBD1,.
TGTGCCAGCAGTTACCTAGCGGGAGATACGCAGTATTTT,CASSYLAGDTQYF,TRBJ2-3,TRBV6-6,TRBD2,.
TGTGCCAGCAGTTTGCCCAAGCTGCCTTTACTAGCGGGGCACTACGAGCAGTACTTC,CASSLPKLPLLAGHYEQYF,TRBJ2-7,TRBV28,TRBD2,.
TGTGCCAGCAGTTACCCCGGACAGATCTACGAGCAGTACTTC,CASSYPGQIYEQYF,TRBJ2-7,TRBV6-6,.,.
TGTGCCAGCAGTGAACCAAACCTAGCGAGGGAGACCCAGTACTTC,CASSEPNLARETQYF,TRBJ2-5,TRBV6-1,.,.
TGTGCCAGCAGCCCGGGAGGTCGACTACACTACGAGCAGTACTTC,CASSPGGRLHYEQYF,TRBJ2-7,TRBV6-1,TRBD2,.
TGCGCCAGCAGCTTGTACAGGAACGCCTACGAGCAGTACTTC,CASSLYRNAYEQYF,TRBJ2-7,TRBV5-1,.,.
TGTGCCAGCAGTGACCCTAGAAGCAAAGCTTTCTTT,CASSDPRSKAFF,TRBJ1-1,TRBV6-1,.,.
TGCGCCAGCAGCTTGGAACGACAGGGTAGGGGCTACACCTTC,CASSLERQGRGYTF,TRBJ1-2,TRBV5-1,TRBD1,.
TGCGCCAGCAGCCTTTCGTCTAGCAATGAGCAGTTCTTC,CASSLSSSNEQFF,TRBJ2-1,TRBV5-1,.,.
TGTGCCAGCAGCCTGAACCCGGGACTCTACGAGCAGTACTTC,CASSLNPGLYEQYF,TRBJ2-7,TRBV28,.,.
TGTGCCAGCAGCCTGGCCGGGACAGGGCTGCGCGAGCAGTACTTC,CASSLAGTGLREQYF,TRBJ2-7,TRBV4-2,TRBD1,.